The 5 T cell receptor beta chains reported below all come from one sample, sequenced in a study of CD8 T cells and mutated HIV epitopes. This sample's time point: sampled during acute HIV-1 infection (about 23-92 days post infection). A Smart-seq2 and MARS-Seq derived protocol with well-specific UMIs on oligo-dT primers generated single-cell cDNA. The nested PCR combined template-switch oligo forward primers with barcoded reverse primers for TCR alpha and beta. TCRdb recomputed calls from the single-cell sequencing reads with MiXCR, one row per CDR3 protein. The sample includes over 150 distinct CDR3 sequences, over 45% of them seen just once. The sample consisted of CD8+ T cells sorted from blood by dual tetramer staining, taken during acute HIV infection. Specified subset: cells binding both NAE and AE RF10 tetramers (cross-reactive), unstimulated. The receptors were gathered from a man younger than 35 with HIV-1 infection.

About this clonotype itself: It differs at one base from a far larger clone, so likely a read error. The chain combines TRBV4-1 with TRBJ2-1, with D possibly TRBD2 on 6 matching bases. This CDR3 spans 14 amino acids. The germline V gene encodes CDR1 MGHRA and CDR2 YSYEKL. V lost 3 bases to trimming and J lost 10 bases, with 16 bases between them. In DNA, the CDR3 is TGCGCCAGCAGCCACCTCACGGGAGTTTACGAGCAGTTCTTC. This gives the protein CASSHLTGVYEQFF.

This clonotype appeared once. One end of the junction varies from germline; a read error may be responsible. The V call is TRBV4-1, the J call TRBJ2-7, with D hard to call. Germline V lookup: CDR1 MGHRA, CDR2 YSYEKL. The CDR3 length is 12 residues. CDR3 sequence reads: CAISQDGDTQYF. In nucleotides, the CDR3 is TGCGCCATCAGCCAAGATGGGGATACGCAGTATTTC.

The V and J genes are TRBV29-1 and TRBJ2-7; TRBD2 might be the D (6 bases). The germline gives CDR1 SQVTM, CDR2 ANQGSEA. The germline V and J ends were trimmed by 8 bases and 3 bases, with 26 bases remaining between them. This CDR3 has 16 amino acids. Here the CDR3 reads CSSEARAPAGLYEQYF. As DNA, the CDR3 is TGCAGCAGTGAAGCGCGAGCCCCGGCGGGGCTCTACGAGCAGTACTTC.

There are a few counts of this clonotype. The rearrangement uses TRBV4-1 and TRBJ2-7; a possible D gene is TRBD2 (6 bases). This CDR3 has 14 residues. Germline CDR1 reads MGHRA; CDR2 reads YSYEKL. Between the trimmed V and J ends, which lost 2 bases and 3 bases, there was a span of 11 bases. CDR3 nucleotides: TGCGCCAGCAGCCAATCCGGGGGAGTCTACGAGCAGTACTTC. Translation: CASSQSGGVYEQYF.

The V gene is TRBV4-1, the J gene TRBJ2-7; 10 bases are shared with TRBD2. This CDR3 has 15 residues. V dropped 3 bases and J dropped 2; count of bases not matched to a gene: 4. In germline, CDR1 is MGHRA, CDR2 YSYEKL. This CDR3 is CASSHTSGTAYEQYF. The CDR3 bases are TGCGCCAGCAGCCACACTAGCGGGACAGCCTACGAGCAGTACTTC.